This T cell receptor beta chain was recorded in a study of cytomegalovirus exposure and HLA in healthy donors. Regarding the study as a whole: Immune exposure data for these donors was limited to CMV serostatus.

The PCR contained 60 Vbeta and 13 Jbeta primers. Clones were read by immunoSEQ multiplex PCR, and TCRdb kept only the in-frame ones, dropping some. The data hold about 130,000 clones, with about 79% observed a single time. As to this clone: Its antigen is not known.

Germline loops: CDR1 MNHNY, CDR2 SVGAGI (reference sequence). There are 15 residues in the CDR3. Germline trimming cut 5 bases from V and 2 bases from J; bases unmatched to any gene: 1. The chain recombines TRBV6-6 with TRBJ2-6; 9 nucleotides match TRBD2. Sequencing was done on a sample of PBMCs. This receptor was identified in a man younger than 35 in good health and CMV-seronegative. The CDR3 spells CASSIAGAGANVLTF. The CDR3 nucleotides read TGTGCCAGCAGTATAGCGGGAGCTGGGGCCAACGTCCTGACTTTC.